A selection of T cell receptor beta chains follows, all from one sample in a study of T cell responses to AZD1222 COVID-19 vaccine. Profiled with immunoSEQ multiplex PCR; TCRdb holds only in-frame clones, not every one. The data show 72,000 or so clones, with around 90% seen just once and roughly 24% held by the top ten. The sequencing here drew on peripheral blood, taken on day 0 of AZD1222 vaccination. The receptors derive from an adult in good health. CDR3s include the opening cysteine and the closing phenylalanine or tryptophan. D genes are given only for firm matches. A clone size is listed for some rows: how often the clone was seen (once, few, many), or a class if it is expanded.

>TRBJ2-7|NA|TRBV3-1/TRBV3-2|NA
CASSQDYPGSVSYEQYF
TGTGCCAGCAGCCAAGATTACCCTGGGTCTGTATCCTACGAGCAGTACTTC
>TRBJ2-1|NA|TRBV18|TRBD1
CASSSRTGRNNEQFF
TGTGCCAGCTCTTCTCGGACAGGGAGGAACAATGAGCAGTTCTTC
>TRBJ2-1|NA|TRBV6-5|NA
CASSLRQGGNEQFF
TGTGCCAGCAGCCTGCGTCAGGGAGGCAATGAGCAGTTCTTC
>TRBJ2-2|NA|TRBV9|NA
CASSRQTLTGELFF
TGTGCCAGCAGCAGACAGACTCTTACCGGGGAGCTGTTTTTT
>TRBJ2-3|NA|TRBV7-2|NA
CASSHRIPTDTQYF
TGTGCCAGCAGCCACCGGATTCCAACAGATACGCAGTATTTT
>TRBJ1-1|NA|TRBV25-1|NA
CASSGRGQGRLTEAFF
TGTGCCAGCAGCGGGAGGGGCCAGGGGAGGTTGACTGAAGCTTTCTTT
>TRBJ1-2|NA|TRBV28|NA
CASFTGSYGYTF
TGTGCCAGCTTTACAGGGAGCTATGGCTACACCTTC
>TRBJ2-7|NA|TRBV30|NA
CAWTLRRGAGYEQYF
TGTGCCTGGACCCTCCGCCGGGGGGCGGGTTACGAGCAGTACTTC
>TRBJ2-6|NA|TRBV5-4|NA
CASSLGLSGANVLTF
TGTGCCAGCAGCTTGGGTCTCTCTGGGGCCAACGTCCTGACTTTC
>TRBJ2-3|NA|TRBV20-1|NA
CSERARDTQYF
TGCAGTGAGCGGGCAAGAGATACGCAGTATTTT
>TRBJ2-1|NA|TRBV19|TRBD2
CASNAGDSDEQFF
TGTGCCAGTAATGCGGGAGATTCGGATGAGCAGTTCTTC
>TRBJ1-2|once|TRBV10-3|NA
CATGGRTQIYGYTF
TGTGCCACAGGCGGACGGACTCAGATCTATGGCTACACCTTC
>TRBJ2-2|NA|TRBV4-1|TRBD2
CASSQGLSGRGGGELFF
TGCGCCAGCAGCCAAGGCCTTAGCGGGAGGGGCGGCGGGGAGCTGTTTTTT
>TRBJ2-2|NA|TRBV6-6|NA
CASSVTGNTGELFF
TGTGCCAGCAGTGTGACGGGGAACACCGGGGAGCTGTTTTTT
>TRBJ1-6|once|TRBV7-2|TRBD1
CASSLQGTGEVSLHF
TGTGCCAGCAGCTTACAAGGGACAGGGGAAGTTTCCCTCCACTTT
>TRBJ1-2|NA|TRBV7-2|NA
CASSLRRGDGYTF
TGTGCCAGCAGCTTGCGAAGGGGCGATGGCTACACCTTC
>TRBJ1-1|NA|TRBV6-5|NA
CASIPPRGREAFF
TGTGCCAGCATCCCACCCAGAGGCAGGGAAGCTTTCTTT
>TRBJ1-4|NA|TRBV18|NA
CASFRGGPEAEKLFF
TGTGCCAGCTTTCGGGGGGGGCCCGAGGCGGAAAAACTGTTTTTT
>TRBJ2-5|NA|TRBV19|NA
CASGPEVQETQYF
TGTGCCAGTGGACCTGAGGTGCAAGAGACCCAGTACTTC
>TRBJ2-1|NA|TRBV7-2|NA
CASSSDYLPLYNEQFF
TGTGCCAGCAGCTCGGACTACCTCCCCCTCTACAATGAGCAGTTCTTC
>TRBJ1-5|NA|TRBV7-8|TRBD1
CASSSLDRGGNQPQHF
TGTGCCAGCAGCTCCCTGGACAGGGGAGGCAATCAGCCCCAGCATTTT
>TRBJ1-5|NA|TRBV28|NA
CASYQRGSNQPQHF
TGTGCCAGCTACCAAAGGGGTAGCAATCAGCCCCAGCATTTT
>TRBJ1-3|NA|TRBV7-8|NA
CASSLINGGHSGNTIYF
TGTGCCAGCAGTTTGATTAACGGAGGTCACTCTGGAAACACCATATATTTT
>TRBJ1-2|NA|TRBV18|NA
CASSPGHQGRYGYTF
TGTGCCAGCTCTCCCGGGCACCAAGGAAGGTATGGCTACACCTTC
>TRBJ1-2|NA|TRBV5-3|TRBD1
CARSWEDRAYTF
TGTGCCAGAAGCTGGGAGGACAGGGCCTACACCTTC
>TRBJ2-7|NA|TRBV4-2|NA
CASSQQQGHEQYF
TGTGCCAGCAGCCAACAACAGGGCCACGAGCAGTACTTC
>TRBJ2-5|NA|TRBV11-2|TRBD2
CASSSRGYQETQYF
TGTGCCAGCAGCTCGCGGGGGTACCAAGAGACCCAGTACTTC
>TRBJ2-3|NA|TRBV18|NA
CASSPEVSLFRPVLTDTQYF
TGTGCCAGCTCACCAGAGGTCAGTTTATTCCGGCCCGTTCTCACAGATACGCAGTATTTT
>TRBJ2-1|NA|TRBV30|NA
CAWSFSAYNEQFF
TGTGCCTGGAGTTTTTCGGCTTACAATGAGCAGTTCTTC
>TRBJ2-2|NA|TRBV19|NA
CASSVRTGVGTGELFF
TGTGCCAGTAGTGTCCGTACGGGGGTAGGCACCGGGGAGCTGTTTTTT
>TRBJ1-1|NA|TRBV27|NA
CASTPKGMVNTEAFF
TGTGCCAGCACCCCGAAAGGTATGGTGAACACTGAAGCTTTCTTT